A single sample is the source of the 8 T cell receptor beta chains below, sequenced in a study of shared clonotypes between healthy human individuals (dated by TCRdb to 2020 to 2022). Receptor amplification or capture employed the immunoSEQ multiplex PCR assay. TCRdb retrieved this table from immuneACCESS and kept in-frame rearrangements only. Not all clones are present; in checked studies, unresolved V genes account for under half, and no reason is known for the remainder. The sample table lists roughly 2.2 million clones, 93% of them with a count of one. Jointly, the top ten make up around 0.4% of the sample. Input material: naive CD4+ T cells from PBMCs. This sample's cell subset or site label indicates: CD45RA+ positively selected. The receptors shown here come from a man aged 18 to 35 in good health. Some clones in this sample may be carry-over from other donors' samples.

The chain uses TRBV6-4 and TRBJ2-2; 12 positions agree with TRBD2. The V gene's germline CDR1 is MRHNA and CDR2 SNTAGT. This CDR3 spans 16 amino acids. V lost 5 bases, J lost 4 bases, and 5 bases stayed unmatched. CDR3 coding DNA: TGTGCCAGCAGTAGACTAGCGGGAGAGGGCACCGGGGAGCTGTTTTTT. Protein: CASSRLAGEGTGELFF.

V is TRBV29-1 and J is TRBJ2-6; 13 positions agree with TRBD2. Per the germline V gene, CDR1 is SQVTM and CDR2 is ANQGSEA. With 5 bases clipped from V and 3 bases from J, the junction kept 16 bases outside the gene matches. This CDR3 is 20 amino acids long. CDR3 sequence: CSVWDRATSGRAGGANVLTF. CDR3 sequence (DNA): TGCAGCGTTTGGGACAGGGCTACTAGCGGGAGGGCCGGTGGGGCCAACGTCCTGACTTTC.

This rearrangement joins TRBV25-1 to TRBJ2-1; 11 bases are shared with TRBD2. The CDR3 length is 17 residues. Trimming took 1 base from V and 4 from J; bases not matched to a gene: 6. Germline V CDR1 and CDR2: MGHDK, SYGVNS. The CDR3 DNA follows: TGTGCCAGCAGTGAATCAGTACTAGCGGGGGAATACAATGAGCAGTTCTTC. This translates into CASSESVLAGEYNEQFF. Drawing the rest from reference TRBV25-1 and TRBJ2-1, the complete variable domain is EADIYQTPRYLVIGTGKKITLECSQTMGHDKMYWYQQDPGMELHLIHYSYGVNSTEKGDLSSESTVSRIRTEHFPLTLESARPSHTSQYLCASSESVLAGEYNEQFFGPGTRLTVL.

The rearrangement uses TRBV29-1 and TRBJ1-2; 9 bases match TRBD1. The CDR3 extends over 13 amino acids. Per germline, CDR1 SQVTM and CDR2 ANQGSEA. The V and J ends lost 3 bases and 5 bases, in that order; junction bases with no gene match: 4. The CDR3 nucleotides are TGCAGCGTTGAGGGACAGGGTCTATATGGCTACACCTTC. This gives the protein CSVEGQGLYGYTF.

V and J are TRBV5-1 and TRBJ1-2, with D maybe TRBD1 (6 bases). The CDR3 has 14 residues. Germline lookup yields CDR1 SGHRS and CDR2 YFSETQ. V was clipped by 4 bases and J by 2 bases, with 12 bases between them. CDR3: CASSILGQNYGYTF. The CDR3 bases are TGCGCCAGCAGCATACTCGGACAGAACTATGGCTACACCTTC.

The rearrangement links TRBV28 to TRBJ2-2; D is possibly TRBD1 (5 bases). The CDR3 extends over 14 amino acids. V was clipped by 7 bases and J by 1 base, with 10 bases between them. CDR1 is MDHEN and CDR2 is SYDVKM in the germline V gene. The CDR3 loop is CASKRQKNTGELFF. Written as DNA, the CDR3 is TGTGCCAGCAAGAGACAGAAGAACACCGGGGAGCTGTTTTTT.

With regard to this clone: At the DNA level, this CDR3 is encoded by other sequences in the same sample as well. This sequence joins TRBV4-2 and TRBJ2-1, with D possibly being TRBD1 (5 bases). The CDR3 is made up of 12 amino acids. Germline lookup yields CDR1 LGHNA and CDR2 YNFKEQ. V lost 1 base, J lost 10 bases, and 8 bases lay in between. CDR3 DNA: TGTGCCAGCAGCCAAGTGGCAGGGGAGCAGTTCTTC. Residues: CASSQVAGEQFF.

J is TRBJ2-7 and V is TRBV29-1, with 7 positions matching TRBD1. Germline V gene lookup returns CDR1 SQVTM and CDR2 ANQGSEA. The V and J ends lost 4 bases and 1 base, in that order; junction bases with no gene match: 7. The length of the CDR3 is 14 residues. CDR3 region: CSVVRQGGSYEQYF. In nucleotides, the CDR3 is TGCAGCGTTGTTCGACAGGGTGGATCCTACGAGCAGTACTTC.